These T cell receptor beta chains were read from a single sample in a study of cytomegalovirus exposure and HLA in healthy donors. Clones were sequenced by immunoSEQ multiplex PCR, and TCRdb holds only the in-frame ones, with some missing. The profile covers over 110,000 clones, with about 80% appearing a single time and around 4.1% taken by the ten largest. Sequenced sample: PBMCs. The source of these receptors is a man aged 35 to 55 in good health and CMV-seronegative. CDR3s include the opening cysteine and the closing phenylalanine or tryptophan. A D gene is named only where the DNA matches it firmly. Clone size is given for some rows only: seen once, a few or many times, or a class if the clone is expanded.

.	TRBJ1-2	TRBD1	TRBV6-6	CASSSQGQGGYTF	TGTGCCAGCAGTTCCCAAGGACAGGGGGGCTACACCTTC
.	TRBJ1-5	TRBD1	TRBV28	CASSERTGPYQPQHF	TGTGCCAGCAGTGAACGGACAGGTCCATATCAGCCCCAGCATTTT
.	TRBJ2-1	TRBD2	TRBV19	CASSRRLAGGRSEQFF	TGTGCCAGTAGTAGAAGACTAGCGGGGGGGCGTAGTGAGCAGTTCTTC
.	TRBJ2-7	.	TRBV29-1	CSVGSQEQYF	TGCAGCGTTGGATCCCAGGAGCAGTACTTC
.	TRBJ2-6	.	TRBV11-2	CASSLYRMSSGANVLTF	TGTGCCAGCAGCCTATACAGAATGAGCTCTGGGGCCAACGTCCTGACTTTC
.	TRBJ1-2	.	TRBV7-9	CASSFRGRWAYGYTF	TGTGCCAGCAGCTTCAGGGGCAGGTGGGCCTATGGCTACACCTTC
.	TRBJ1-3	TRBD1	TRBV28	CASSLPGQEEYF	TGTGCCAGCAGTTTACCCGGACAGGAGGAATATTTT
few	TRBJ1-4	.	TRBV7-9	CAAGQGTEKLFF	TGTGCCGCAGGGCAGGGGACCGAAAAACTGTTTTTT
few	TRBJ2-7	TRBD2	TRBV18	CASSPPGLAGTYEQYF	TGTGCCAGCTCACCTCCGGGACTAGCGGGAACCTACGAGCAGTACTTC
.	TRBJ1-2	TRBD1	TRBV6-5	CASRAGQAKDYGYTF	TGTGCCAGCAGAGCGGGACAGGCGAAGGACTATGGCTACACCTTC
.	TRBJ2-7	.	TRBV9	CASSVDAAGPSYEQYF	TGTGCCAGCAGCGTAGATGCTGCGGGGCCTTCCTACGAGCAGTACTTC